This TCR beta chain was retrieved from a study of vaccination effects on CD4 cells after COVID-19. Expansion with viral peptide pools was applied to antigen-specific CD4+ T cells by the ViraFEST assay prior to sequencing. Cultured cells yielded isolated CD4+ T cells after 10 to 11 days. SARS-CoV-2 infection was confirmed by PCR in the person between March and December 2020. Half of the medium was exchanged for IL-2 medium on both days 3 and 7. The repertoire was sequenced with immunoSEQ multiplex PCR; TCRdb's copy has only in-frame clones and lacks some. The sample lists 35,000 to 40,000 clones, roughly 69% occurring once. Of note for this clone: Its specificity is unknown.

V lost 7 bases and J lost 2, with 18 bases in between. Germline loops: CDR1 MNHEY, CDR2 SVGAGI. This CDR3 region has 15 residues. This TCR was sampled from a human donor who had a prior SARS-CoV-2 infection. Sequenced material: CD4+ T cells from PBMCs cultured with HCoV-NL63 spike peptides, taken before COVID-19 vaccination. The rearrangement joins TRBV6-5 to TRBJ2-7; D not resolved. CDR3 DNA: TGTGCCAGCATTACCCCTGACTTGATTCCCTACGAGCAGTACTTC. It specifies CASITPDLIPYEQYF.